This TCR beta chain came from a study of cytomegalovirus exposure and HLA in healthy donors. Study-wide background: As an earlier analysis found, about 200 million T cells yielded 90 million to 140 million unique TCR beta sequences. Study-wide results and caveats: Reportedly, fewer N-insertions than the approximately 650-donor mean appeared in an Asian-associated ancestry cluster in a later analysis. Per published accounts, TCR beta sequences correctly predicted the HLA-A and HLA-B alleles of most subjects.

Nominal health characterized the donors when sampled, though unrecorded immune exposures were likely. Primers: 60 Vbeta forward and 13 Jbeta reverse. Only in-frame clones appear in the TCRdb table, and some are missing; sequencing was by immunoSEQ multiplex PCR. The sample holds fewer than 250,000 clones; 70% to 90% are singletons and the top ten take 1% to 1.5%. V was clipped by 5 bases and J by 2 bases, with 10 bases between them. This CDR3 has 13 residues. Germline values: CDR1 SEHNR, CDR2 FQNEAQ (reference sequence). This clone was recorded only once. Its antigen is as yet unknown. The sample was PBMCs. The chain joins TRBV7-9 to TRBJ2-7; D might be TRBD1 (7 bases). The source is a human donor in good health. CDR3: CASSPGGTYEQYF. CDR3 coding DNA: TGTGCCAGCAGCCCAGGGGGGACCTACGAGCAGTACTTC.